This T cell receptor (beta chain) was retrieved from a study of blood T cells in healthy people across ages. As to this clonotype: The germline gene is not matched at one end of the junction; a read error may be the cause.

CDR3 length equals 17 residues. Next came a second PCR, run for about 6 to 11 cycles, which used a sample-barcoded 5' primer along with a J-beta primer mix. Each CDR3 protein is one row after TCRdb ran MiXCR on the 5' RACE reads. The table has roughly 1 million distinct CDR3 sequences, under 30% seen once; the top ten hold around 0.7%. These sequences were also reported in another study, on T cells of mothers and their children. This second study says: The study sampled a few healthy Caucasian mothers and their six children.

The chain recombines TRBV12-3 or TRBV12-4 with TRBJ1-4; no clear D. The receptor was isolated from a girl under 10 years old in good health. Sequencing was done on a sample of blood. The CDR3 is CASSQPRFRSTNEKLLF. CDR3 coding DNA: TGTGCCAGCAGTCAGCCCCGATTCAGGTCAACTAATGAAAAACTGCTTTTT.